The present T cell receptor (beta chain) was sequenced within a study of cytomegalovirus exposure and HLA in healthy donors. Concerning this clone itself: No antigen is known for it.

The germline CDR1 and CDR2 sequences are MNHEY and SVGAGI. The CDR3 covers 16 residues. The V gene lost 0 bases and the J gene lost 9 bases, with 17 bases spanning the gap. Study results and limitations: It was in a later analysis that TCR association rates were seen to vary by HLA locus, highest for DRB1 and lowest for HLA-C. Altogether, 164 TCR beta chains were recorded as cytomegalovirus-associated.

13 Jbeta primers and 60 Vbeta primers were used for the PCR. Authors' analysis steps: There were 70 million to 95 million unique TCR beta chains by a later count, and about 11 million of them were shared. This table comes from immunoSEQ multiplex PCR, and its TCRdb copy is limited to in-frame clones, with some not included. V and J calls and clone size are copied from that table; D and trimming were computed from the DNA. Of tens of thousands of clones detected, about 85% appear once; the ten largest clones hold about 1.2%. The specimen sequenced was PBMCs. The chain joins TRBV6-5 to TRBJ1-4; unclear D gene. The origin of this receptor is a girl aged 2 to 9 in good health and CMV-seropositive. The CDR3 here is CASSYSGETRLKKLFF. CDR3 DNA: TGTGCCAGCAGTTACTCCGGGGAGACGAGGTTAAAAAAACTGTTTTTT.